A selection of T cell receptor beta chains follows, all from one sample in a study of T-cell reconstitution after alpha-beta-depleted transplantation in children. TCRdb reprocessed the PCR reads with MiXCR, giving one entry per CDR3 protein. The table records some 500,000 distinct CDR3 sequences, about a sixth of them present only once. The sequencing used PBMCs from the stem cell graft donor, collected from the stem cell graft. All receptors come from a human donor who donated a stem cell graft to a child with acute lymphoblastic leukemia. CDR3s include the opening cysteine and the closing phenylalanine or tryptophan. The D gene is left open where the match is weak. A clone size is listed for some rows: how often the clone was seen (once, few, many), or a class if it is expanded.

j_call clone_size v_call d_call cdr3_nt cdr3_aa
TRBJ2-1 NA TRBV7-6 TRBD2 TGTGCCAGCAGCGCGATACCATCTAGCGGGAGTACGGCTGAGCAGTTCTTC CASSAIPSSGSTAEQFF
TRBJ2-3 many TRBV27 TRBD2 TGTGCCAGCAGTTTATCGGGACTAGCGGGATGGATAGATACGCAGTATTTT CASSLSGLAGWIDTQYF
TRBJ2-7 few TRBV10-3 NA TGTGCCATCAGTGAGTCCGCCTACGAGCAGTACTTC CAISESAYEQYF
TRBJ1-5 NA TRBV12-3/TRBV12-4 TRBD1 TGTGCCAGCAGTTGGGTCGGGACAGGGCTTTATAGCAATCAGCCCCAGCATTTT CASSWVGTGLYSNQPQHF
TRBJ2-5 few TRBV27 NA TGTGCCAGCAGTTTATCGCCCGTCCAAGAGACCCAGTACTTC CASSLSPVQETQYF
TRBJ2-2 few TRBV19 TRBD2 TGTGCCAGTTCCCCGCTAGCGGGAGAAACCGGGGAGCTGTTTTTT CASSPLAGETGELFF
TRBJ2-1 few TRBV7-2 NA TGTGCCAGCAGCCTCCGTCCGGGACTCCGCCACAATGAGCAGTTCTTC CASSLRPGLRHNEQFF
TRBJ2-7 many TRBV5-1 TRBD2 TGTGCCAGCAGCTTAGCGGGGTCCTCCTACGAGCAGTACTTC CASSLAGSSYEQYF
TRBJ2-1 few TRBV29-1 NA TGCAGCGTTGAAGCGGGATTAGCGCATTCCATCTACAATGAGCAGTTCTTC CSVEAGLAHSIYNEQFF
TRBJ2-3 many TRBV6-4 NA TGTGCCAGCAGTGACTCAAGCCCAGATACGCAGTATTTT CASSDSSPDTQYF
TRBJ1-6 NA TRBV6-1 NA TGTGCCAGCAGGCCTTTCCCTGGTTCACCCCTCCACTTT CASRPFPGSPLHF